Below, 10 T cell receptor beta chains from the same sample are listed, as sequenced in a study of cytomegalovirus exposure and HLA in healthy donors. The primer mix had 60 Vbeta and 13 Jbeta primers. Sequencing was performed with immunoSEQ multiplex PCR; in TCRdb, only in-frame clones are kept and a portion is missing. This sample yields a few hundred thousand clones, of which 77% are seen a single time; around 2.9% belongs to the top ten. The sample consisted of PBMCs. The receptors were gathered from a woman aged 55 to 70 in good health and CMV-seropositive.

V usage is TRBV6-6 and J usage is TRBJ2-5; D not certain. CDR1 is MNHNY, CDR2 SVGAGI, per germline (reference sequence). The germline V and J ends were trimmed by 5 bases and 5 bases, with 15 bases remaining between them. CDR3 length equals 14 residues. CDR3 region: CASSLKVAWETQYF. CDR3 nucleotides: TGTGCCAGCAGTCTCAAGGTAGCCTGGGAGACCCAGTACTTC.

This clone was seen a handful of times. This chain links TRBV19 with TRBJ2-7; D perhaps matches TRBD2 (5 bases). Germline V gives CDR1 LNHDA, CDR2 SQIVND (reference sequence). V lost 5 bases, J lost 0 bases, and 14 bases lay in between. The length of the CDR3 is 15 residues. The CDR3, as DNA: TGTGCCAGTAGTTGGAGCGGTAAAAGCTCCTACGAGCAGTACTTC. This encodes CASSWSGKSSYEQYF.

The table lists this clone with a count of one. The rearrangement uses TRBV6-5 and TRBJ1-2; no definite D call. This CDR3 contains 15 residues. Germline CDR1 is MNHEY and CDR2 is SVGAGI. Trimming left V 0 bases short and J 1 base short, with 9 bases between. The chain's CDR3 is CASSYSNRFNYGYTF. The CDR3 DNA sequence: TGTGCCAGCAGTTACTCGAATAGATTTAACTATGGCTACACCTTC.

The rearrangement joins TRBV7-2 to TRBJ2-7; D possibly corresponds to TRBD1 (5 bases). The CDR3 is 16 residues long. Trimming shortened V by 1 base and J by 4 bases, and 17 bases separated the two germline ends. The germline V gene has CDR1 SGHTA and CDR2 FQGNSA. The CDR3 here is CASSLGAGSPLYEQYF. As DNA, the CDR3 is TGTGCCAGCAGCTTAGGGGCAGGGTCCCCCCTTTACGAGCAGTACTTC. Complete variable domain (other parts from reference TRBV7-2 and TRBJ2-7): GAGVSQSPSNKVTEKGKDVELRCDPISGHTALYWYRQSLGQGLEFLIYFQGNSAPDKSGLPSDRFSAERTGGSVSTLTIQRTQQEDSAVYLCASSLGAGSPLYEQYFGPGTRLTVT.

The chain carries TRBV18 and TRBJ2-2; D perhaps matches TRBD1 (6 bases). This CDR3 has 21 amino acids. Germline CDR1 reads KGHSH; CDR2 reads LQKENI. The V end was cut by 4 bases, the J end by 0 bases, with 27 bases between. The CDR3 loop is CASSLPIEKPGQGPNTGELFF. The CDR3 DNA reads as TGTGCCAGCTCACTACCCATCGAGAAACCCGGGCAGGGGCCGAACACCGGGGAGCTGTTTTTT.

In the case of this clone: The same CDR3 can be traced to other DNA sequences in this sample. This chain connects TRBV5-1 to TRBJ2-5; 9 nucleotides align to TRBD2. Germline trimming cut 5 bases from V and 2 bases from J; bases unmatched to any gene: 4. This CDR3 is 14 amino acids long. CDR1 is SGHRS, CDR2 YFSETQ, per germline. The CDR3 DNA follows: TGCGCCAGCAGACCTAGCGGGGTACAAGAGACCCAGTACTTC. Encoded protein: CASRPSGVQETQYF.

The rearrangement uses TRBV7-2 and TRBJ2-1; a possible D gene is TRBD2 (6 bases). Germline lookup yields CDR1 SGHTA and CDR2 FQGNSA. The CDR3 runs 14 residues. The V end was cut by 1 base, the J end by 4 bases, with 8 bases between. The chain's CDR3 is CASSLGLVYNEQFF. The CDR3 bases are TGTGCCAGCAGCTTAGGACTAGTTTACAATGAGCAGTTCTTC.

The chain uses TRBV11-3 and TRBJ2-1; a possible D gene is TRBD2 (6 bases). Germline CDR1 SGHNT, CDR2 YENEEA. Trimming pared 0 bases from V and 7 bases from J, leaving 16 bases between. The CDR3 spans 16 residues. The CDR3 loop reads CASSLDGPGTLNEQFF. DNA of the CDR3: TGTGCCAGCAGCTTAGATGGGCCCGGGACTCTAAATGAGCAGTTCTTC.

The rearrangement links TRBV7-9 to TRBJ2-7; 7 positions match TRBD1. The CDR3 has 14 residues. The junction had 4 bases not matched to a gene; V was cut back by 5 bases and J by 0 bases. Germline V gene lookup returns CDR1 SEHNR and CDR2 FQNEAQ (reference sequence). CDR3 amino acids: CASSPGQSSYEQYF. CDR3 sequence (DNA): TGTGCCAGCAGCCCGGGACAGTCCTCCTACGAGCAGTACTTC. Complete variable domain (other parts from reference TRBV7-9 and TRBJ2-7): DTGVSQNPRHKITKRGQNVTFRCDPISEHNRLYWYRQTLGQGPEFLTYFQNEAQLEKSRLLSDRFSAERPKGSFSTLEIQRTEQGDSAMYLCASSPGQSSYEQYFGPGTRLTVT.

This clone has only a few counts. The CDR3 bases are TGTGCCAGCAGCCCATCACTAGGGACTAGCAAGAGCAGTGAGCAGTTCTTC. Translated, it gives CASSPSLGTSKSSEQFF. This chain links TRBV7-2 with TRBJ2-1, with 9 bases identical to TRBD2. The junction had 17 bases not matched to a gene; V was cut back by 5 bases and J by 9 bases. The CDR3 consists of 17 residues. The germline V gene has CDR1 SGHTA and CDR2 FQGNSA.